Following are 24 T cell receptor beta chains from one sample sequenced in a study of blood T cell repertoires in COVID-19. The repertoire was sequenced with immunoSEQ multiplex PCR; TCRdb's copy has only in-frame clones and lacks some. The data contain around 100,000 clones, about 88% of them singletons. Sequenced input: peripheral blood. The origin of the receptors is a woman in her seventies who had recovered from COVID-19.

The chain has TRBV5-1 and TRBJ1-1; 7 nucleotides align to TRBD1. Per germline, CDR1 SGHRS and CDR2 YFSETQ. The CDR3 extends over 15 amino acids. Germline trimming cut 2 bases from V and 2 bases from J; bases unmatched to any gene: 6. The CDR3: CASSFSGTDNTEAFF. Written as DNA, the CDR3 is TGCGCCAGCAGCTTTTCCGGGACAGACAACACTGAAGCTTTCTTT.

The chain carries TRBV4-2 and TRBJ2-7, with D perhaps TRBD2 (6 bases). CDR1 LGHNA and CDR2 YNFKEQ come from the germline V gene. This CDR3 region has 15 residues. Deletions cut 1 base from V and 3 bases from J, with 13 bases between. CDR3 nucleotides: TGTGCCAGCAGCCAAGGCGGGGCGGAGGACTACGAGCAGTACTTC. Its protein is CASSQGGAEDYEQYF.

The chain has TRBV6-5 and TRBJ2-7; 9 nucleotides match TRBD1. Trimming took 6 bases from V and 5 from J; bases not matched to a gene: 8. The germline V gene encodes CDR1 MNHEY and CDR2 SVGAGI. The CDR3 is 14 residues long. CDR3 region: CASRARDRVNEQYF. As DNA, the CDR3 is TGTGCCAGCAGAGCCCGGGACAGGGTTAACGAGCAGTACTTC.

This clone was found a few times. The CDR3 DNA reads as TGCGCCAGCAGACAGGGAGAGTACAATGAGCAGTTCTTC. This sequence encodes CASRQGEYNEQFF. The V call is TRBV4-1, the J call TRBJ2-1, with a possible D match to TRBD1 (6 bases). In germline, CDR1 is MGHRA, CDR2 YSYEKL. The CDR3 is 13 residues long. V was trimmed by 6 bases and J by 4 bases, leaving 10 bases between them.

V and J are TRBV25-1 and TRBJ1-4; 7 nucleotides line up with TRBD1. The CDR3 spans 17 residues. Losses at the gene ends were 4 bases for V and 4 bases for J; bases not matched to a gene: 12. Germline V gene lookup returns CDR1 MGHDK and CDR2 SYGVNS. CDR3 residues: CASSAPPLTGHNEKLFF. As DNA, the CDR3 is TGTGCCAGCAGTGCCCCACCTTTGACAGGGCATAATGAAAAACTGTTTTTT.

V gene TRBV29-1 combines with J gene TRBJ1-4; TRBD1 might be the D (5 bases). Germline V lookup: CDR1 SQVTM, CDR2 ANQGSEA. Trimming cost V 7 bases and J 7 bases, with 16 bases left between them. The CDR3 is 13 amino acids. CDR3 nucleotide sequence: TGCAGCGCCCGACCGGGGGGTGGTGAAAAACTGTTTTTT. This gives the protein CSARPGGGEKLFF.

The chain carries TRBV23-1 and TRBJ1-6, with a weak D call TRBD1 (5 bases). TRBV23-1 is an ORF, and what it does is uncertain. The ends were cut back, 8 bases at V and 8 bases at J, with 31 bases in the middle. This CDR3 has 19 residues. The CDR3 region is CASRYSRPSTGGDYSPLHF. CDR3 nucleotides: TGCGCCAGCCGGTACTCCCGGCCGTCGACGGGCGGGGACTATTCACCCCTCCACTTT.

The chain uses TRBV28 and TRBJ2-3; D might be TRBD1 (6 bases). This CDR3 has 18 amino acids. V shed 9 bases and J shed 0 bases, with 25 bases lying between them. Germline lookup yields CDR1 MDHEN and CDR2 SYDVKM. The CDR3 spells CARRVRTAGNKSTDTQYF. CDR3 in DNA: TGTGCCAGGAGAGTAAGGACAGCCGGAAACAAAAGCACAGATACGCAGTATTTT.

The chain combines TRBV9 with TRBJ1-3, with no clear D. This CDR3 region has 14 residues. In germline, CDR1 is SGDLS, CDR2 YYNGEE. V lost 0 bases to trimming and J lost 4 bases, with 8 bases between them. CDR3 loop: CASSVAGWGNTIYF. The CDR3 DNA is TGTGCCAGCAGCGTAGCGGGGTGGGGAAACACCATATATTTT.

The V gene is TRBV7-2, the J gene TRBJ1-2, with D maybe TRBD1 (5 bases). The CDR3 spans 17 residues. Trimming removed 0 bases from V and 7 bases from J, with 21 bases in between. Germline V CDR1 and CDR2: SGHTA, FQGNSA. The CDR3 here is CASSLAAGGKGRAGYTF. The CDR3 DNA sequence: TGTGCCAGCAGCTTAGCGGCCGGGGGGAAGGGTCGGGCTGGCTACACCTTC.

This clone was detected once. The chain links TRBV7-2 to TRBJ2-3; 9 bases align to TRBD2. Germline values: CDR1 SGHTA, CDR2 FQGNSA. Germline trimming cut 1 base from V and 15 bases from J; bases unmatched to any gene: 11. The CDR3 is 14 amino acids. CDR3 sequence (DNA): TGTGCCAGCAGCTTAGTGTGGCGGGAGGGGTGGACCTATTTT. Its translation is CASSLVWREGWTYF.

In this sample, this clone turned up a few times. This rearrangement joins TRBV5-5 to TRBJ2-7, with a weak D call TRBD1 (5 bases). CDR1 is SGHKS and CDR2 is YYEKEE in the germline V gene (reference sequence). The germline V and J ends were trimmed by 4 bases and 4 bases, with 18 bases remaining between them. This CDR3 contains 15 residues. Here the CDR3 DNA reads TGTGCCAGCAGCGCCGGCCAGGGAAGCTTTTACGAGCAGTACTTC. Its protein is CASSAGQGSFYEQYF.

V and J are TRBV10-3 and TRBJ2-5, with D perhaps matching TRBD1 (7 bases). Germline V gene data show CDR1 as ENHRY and CDR2 as SYGVKD. The CDR3 loop spans 20 amino acids. With 3 bases removed from V and 5 bases from J, the gap between germline ends came to 31 bases. The CDR3 reads CAISDPLGLTGRRGEETQYF. The CDR3 DNA follows: TGTGCCATCAGTGACCCGCTGGGCCTGACGGGACGCAGGGGGGAGGAGACCCAGTACTTC.

This clone showed up just a few times. The CDR3 loop is CASSPGTGTYNEQFF. As DNA, the CDR3 is TGTGCCAGCAGCCCCGGCACAGGGACCTACAATGAGCAGTTCTTC. The chain joins TRBV7-2 to TRBJ2-1; perhaps TRBD1 as D (6 bases). In germline, CDR1 is SGHTA, CDR2 FQGNSA. The CDR3 length is 15 residues. Trimming pared 5 bases from V and 2 bases from J, leaving 13 bases between.

The gene calls are TRBV5-1 and TRBJ1-2; no reliable D call. The CDR3 totals 14 residues. Germline CDR1 and CDR2: SGHRS and YFSETQ. V shed 0 bases and J shed 3 bases, with 9 bases lying between them. CDR3 DNA sequence: TGCGCCAGCAGCTTGGCGCAGATTCACTATGGCTACACCTTC. This translates into CASSLAQIHYGYTF.

This clone was observed once. The genes are TRBV7-2 and TRBJ1-6, with unresolved D. Germline CDR1 reads SGHTA; CDR2 reads FQGNSA. The ends were cut back, 5 bases at V and 13 bases at J, with 9 bases in the middle. This CDR3 comprises 11 residues. CDR3 sequence (DNA): TGTGCCAGCAGCAGAGACTCGCCCCTCCACTTT. This sequence encodes CASSRDSPLHF.

The CDR3 bases are TGTGCCAGCGGACGAGGGGGCTTCGACAATCAGCCCCAGCATTTT. It yields the protein CASGRGGFDNQPQHF. The J gene is TRBJ1-5, the V gene TRBV7-2; 7 positions match TRBD1. Germline CDR1 is SGHTA and CDR2 is FQGNSA. V lost 8 bases, J lost 3 bases, and 10 bases stayed unmatched. The CDR3 sequence is 15 residues long.

The J gene is TRBJ2-5, the V gene TRBV6-1, with 7 bases fitting TRBD2. Trimming at V came to 0 bases and at J to 5 bases, leaving 3 bases not matched to a gene. The CDR3 is 14 residues long. Germline-derived CDR1 and CDR2 are MNHNS and SASEGT. The CDR3: CASSEAWTRETQYF. CDR3 DNA: TGTGCCAGCAGTGAAGCTTGGACTAGGGAGACCCAGTACTTC.

The J gene is TRBJ1-4, the V gene TRBV27, with unresolved D. CDR3 size: 13 residues. V was pared by 5 bases and J by 7 bases, with 11 bases between. Germline V CDR1 and CDR2: MNHEY, SMNVEV (reference sequence). The CDR3: CASSRQRGEKLFF. CDR3 nucleotides: TGTGCCAGCAGTAGGCAGAGAGGTGAAAAACTGTTTTTT.

The chain links TRBV5-1 to TRBJ1-1; 9 nucleotides align to TRBD1. CDR3 length: 15 amino acids. Germline loops: CDR1 SGHRS, CDR2 YFSETQ. V gave up 8 bases and J gave up 3 bases; unmatched junction bases: 11. CDR3 residues: CARGHRGHEDTEAFF. The CDR3 nucleotides are TGCGCCAGAGGGCACAGGGGGCACGAGGACACTGAAGCTTTCTTT.

J is TRBJ2-6 and V is TRBV10-1; the match to TRBD1 covers 8 bases. J gave up 0 bases and V 7 bases, and 8 bases lay outside the gene matches. The CDR3 has 17 residues. Germline V gene data show CDR1 as WNHNN and CDR2 as SYGVQD (reference sequence). The CDR3 loop reads CASKQDRVPSGANVLTF. The CDR3 region has the DNA TGCGCCAGCAAACAGGACAGGGTTCCCTCTGGGGCCAACGTCCTGACTTTC.

The V gene is TRBV3-1 (or the pseudogene TRBV3-2), the J gene TRBJ2-3, with D maybe TRBD2 (7 bases). V dropped 4 bases and J dropped 2 bases, with 16 bases sitting between them. The length of the CDR3 is 16 residues. Germline loops: CDR1 LGHDT, CDR2 YNNKEL (reference sequence). In DNA, the CDR3 is TGTGCCAGCAGCCGGGGGGGCGGATGGATCACAGATACGCAGTATTTT. It encodes CASSRGGGWITDTQYF.

This clone was seen just once. The same CDR3 also results from other DNA sequences found in this sample. This chain joins TRBV5-1 and TRBJ2-7, with TRBD2 matching over 7 bases. The CDR3 has 14 residues. With 0 bases clipped from V and 2 bases from J, the junction kept 2 bases outside the gene matches. Germline V CDR1 and CDR2: SGHRS, YFSETQ. The CDR3 reads CASSLAGGPYEQYF. As DNA, the CDR3 is TGCGCCAGCAGCTTGGCGGGGGGACCCTACGAGCAGTACTTC.

The V and J genes are TRBV6-5 and TRBJ2-7; D may be TRBD2 (6 bases). Germline V gene data show CDR1 as MNHEY and CDR2 as SVGAGI. V lost 6 bases to trimming and J lost 3 bases, with 18 bases between them. The CDR3 contains 15 residues. The CDR3 nucleotides are TGTGCCAGCAGGGGGACTCTAGGTAGCGGCTACGAGCAGTACTTC. It specifies CASRGTLGSGYEQYF.